This T cell receptor beta chain was retrieved from a study of T cell responses to AZD1222 COVID-19 vaccine. Study-wide results and limits: At baseline, seropositivity was found in only a handful of AZD1222 recipients.

V dropped 0 bases and J dropped 8; count of bases not matched to a gene: 18. The CDR3 runs 18 residues. The germline CDR1 and CDR2 sequences are LGHDT and YNNKEL (reference sequence). Comments on this clone: Antigen specificity is unknown.

TCRdb's table, derived via immunoSEQ multiplex PCR, lists solely in-frame clones and lacks some. The sample records some 200,000 clones, 80% to 95% being singletons. The sequence was obtained from an adult in good health. The sample consisted of peripheral blood, taken on day 0 of AZD1222 vaccination. The V and J genes are TRBV3-1 (or the pseudogene TRBV3-2) and TRBJ1-2; 7 bases align to TRBD1. The CDR3 protein is CASSQDRGAILYPRGYTF. Here the CDR3 DNA reads TGTGCCAGCAGCCAAGACAGGGGGGCGATCCTGTACCCACGGGGCTACACCTTC.